This entry lists 27 T cell receptor beta chains sequenced from one sample in a study of cytomegalovirus exposure and HLA in healthy donors. Clones were sequenced by immunoSEQ multiplex PCR, and TCRdb holds only the in-frame ones, with some missing. The sample consists of fewer than 150,000 clones, approximately 90% of them appearing once. Material: PBMCs. The receptors originated from a man between 18 and 35 years old in good health and CMV-seronegative.

V is TRBV30 and J is TRBJ1-6; 9 bases are a match to TRBD1. The CDR3 is 13 amino acids. Trimming removed 3 bases from V and 6 bases from J; junction bases left unmatched: 0. Germline CDR1 reads GTSNPN; CDR2 reads SVGIG (reference sequence). CDR3 DNA: TGTGCCTGGAGGGGACAGGGTAATTCACCCCTCCACTTT. Translated, it gives CAWRGQGNSPLHF.

The rearrangement joins TRBV9 to TRBJ2-1, with a weak D call TRBD1 (5 bases). V shed 0 bases and J shed 10 bases, with 11 bases lying between them. Germline loops: CDR1 SGDLS, CDR2 YYNGEE. This CDR3 spans 13 amino acids. The chain's CDR3 is CASSVGSGNEQFF. As DNA, the CDR3 is TGTGCCAGCAGCGTAGGATCAGGGAACGAGCAGTTCTTC.

The CDR3 sequence is CASSLGPLAGVQFF. The CDR3 DNA follows: TGTGCCAGCAGTTTAGGCCCGCTAGCGGGAGTTCAGTTCTTC. The rearrangement links TRBV27 to TRBJ2-1; 10 bases fit TRBD2. Germline CDR1 and CDR2: MNHEY and SMNVEV (reference sequence). After removal of 2 bases from V and 13 bases from J, the junction contained 8 bases not matched to a gene. The CDR3 loop spans 14 amino acids.

The chain links TRBV27 to TRBJ1-3; 9 bases fit TRBD1. Germline V gene sequence: CDR1 MNHEY, CDR2 SMNVEV (reference sequence). The junction had 16 bases not matched to a gene; V was cut back by 6 bases and J by 4 bases. CDR3 length: 18 amino acids. The CDR3 spells CASRKTGGNTFSGNTIYF. The DNA for the CDR3 is TGTGCCAGCAGAAAGACAGGGGGGAATACTTTCTCCGGAAACACCATATATTTT.

CDR3 region: CASSRGQGGTEAFF. In DNA, the CDR3 is TGCGCCAGCAGCCGAGGACAGGGGGGGACTGAAGCTTTCTTT. The rearrangement links TRBV5-1 to TRBJ1-1, with TRBD1 identical over 10 bases. Germline V gives CDR1 SGHRS, CDR2 YFSETQ. The CDR3 is 14 amino acids. Trimming took 4 bases from V and 5 from J; bases not matched to a gene: 5.

This clone was recorded once. The V call is TRBV5-1, the J call TRBJ1-2; 7 bases align to TRBD1. The CDR3 totals 16 residues. V shed 3 bases and J 8 bases; nucleotides not matched to a gene: 16. Germline V gives CDR1 SGHRS, CDR2 YFSETQ. For the CDR3, the DNA is TGCGCCAGCAGCTGGGACTCCGGGACAGTTGGAGGGGGCTACACCTTC. Its protein product is CASSWDSGTVGGGYTF.

The chain carries TRBV4-1 and TRBJ2-4, with D uncertain. The CDR3 is 13 amino acids. Trimming took 0 bases from V and 11 from J, leaving 11 bases between them. The germline CDR1 and CDR2 sequences are MGHRA and YSYEKL. The CDR3 region has the DNA TGCGCCAGCAGCCAAGATGTTTTGTCTGTTCAGTACTTC. It specifies CASSQDVLSVQYF.

The CDR3 loop is CASSLSQGGQVWEKLFF. The CDR3 DNA is TGTGCCAGCAGTTTGTCGCAGGGGGGACAAGTATGGGAAAAACTGTTTTTT. The genes are TRBV28 and TRBJ1-4; 7 bases match TRBD1. The ends lost 3 bases at V and 8 bases at J; junction bases unmatched: 15. Per the germline V gene, CDR1 is MDHEN and CDR2 is SYDVKM. The CDR3 consists of 17 residues.

This chain uses TRBV7-9 with TRBJ1-3; no definite D call. The CDR3 consists of 14 residues. The germline V and J ends were trimmed by 5 bases and 1 base, with 9 bases remaining between them. CDR1 is SEHNR and CDR2 is FQNEAQ in the germline V gene (reference sequence). In DNA, the CDR3 is TGTGCCAGCAGCCCCTGGGCTTCTGGAAACACCATATATTTT. Translating it yields CASSPWASGNTIYF.

The chain employs TRBV5-1 and TRBJ1-3, with 10 bases aligning to TRBD1. With 4 bases clipped from V and 0 bases from J, the junction kept 4 bases outside the gene matches. Germline V gene data show CDR1 as SGHRS and CDR2 as YFSETQ. This CDR3 contains 16 residues. Written as DNA, the CDR3 is TGCGCCAGCAGCCCAAGGACAGGGGGCTCTGGAAACACCATATATTTT. It specifies CASSPRTGGSGNTIYF.

The gene calls are TRBV27 and TRBJ2-7; D may be TRBD1 (6 bases). The CDR3 runs 17 residues. V was shortened by 4 bases and J by 0 bases, with 19 bases between the two germline ends. Germline-derived CDR1 and CDR2 are MNHEY and SMNVEV (reference sequence). CDR3 bases: TGTGCCAGCAGTTACGGCAGGGGTTTATTCGGCTCCTACGAGCAGTACTTC. Protein sequence: CASSYGRGLFGSYEQYF.

V and J are TRBV7-6 and TRBJ2-6; the D gene is possibly TRBD1 (6 bases). V was shortened by 3 bases and J by 2 bases, with 26 bases between the two germline ends. The CDR3 is 21 amino acids. CDR1 and CDR2 from the germline V gene are SGHVS and FNYEAQ. The DNA for the CDR3 is TGTGCCAGCAGCTTGAGCAGGGGTTCCAGAATGACGACGACTGGGGCCAACGTCCTGACTTTC. Translated, it gives CASSLSRGSRMTTTGANVLTF.

The chain couples TRBV19 to TRBJ2-7; 10 nucleotides line up with TRBD1. This CDR3 region has 16 residues. J was trimmed by 4 bases and V by 6 bases; bases with no gene match: 12. Germline V gene sequence: CDR1 LNHDA, CDR2 SQIVND (reference sequence). The DNA for the CDR3 is TGTGCCAGTAGACAATACCCGGGACAGGGGATTTACGAGCAGTACTTC. The encoded protein is CASRQYPGQGIYEQYF.

The genes are TRBV19 and TRBJ1-5; possible D gene TRBD1, 6 bases. CDR1 is LNHDA and CDR2 is SQIVND in the germline V gene (reference sequence). The CDR3 totals 16 residues. V gave up 7 bases and J gave up 3 bases, with 19 bases separating them. CDR3 loop: CASTRGGARNNQPQHF. The DNA for the CDR3 is TGTGCCAGTACCAGAGGGGGGGCTAGGAACAATCAGCCCCAGCATTTT.

This chain connects TRBV2 to TRBJ2-1, with 14 bases identical to TRBD2. Trimming took 5 bases from V and 8 from J; bases not matched to a gene: 8. CDR1 is SNHLY, CDR2 FYNNEI, per germline. The CDR3 runs 16 residues. Here the CDR3 reads CASSSATSGGGDEQFF. The CDR3 DNA reads TGTGCCAGCAGTTCGGCGACTAGCGGGGGGGGTGATGAGCAGTTCTTC.

The chain carries TRBV2 and TRBJ2-2; D call uncertain. This CDR3 is 14 amino acids long. V was trimmed by 7 bases and J by 2 bases, leaving 11 bases between them. The V gene's germline CDR1 is SNHLY and CDR2 FYNNEI. CDR3: CASKVSRNTGELFF. CDR3 sequence (DNA): TGTGCCAGCAAAGTTAGCAGAAACACCGGGGAGCTGTTTTTT.

The chain's CDR3 is CASHTGGVHGGQPQHF. The CDR3 DNA sequence: TGTGCCAGTCATACCGGCGGGGTTCATGGTGGTCAGCCCCAGCATTTT. The J gene is TRBJ1-5, the V gene TRBV19; D is undetermined. Germline V gene sequence: CDR1 LNHDA, CDR2 SQIVND (reference sequence). The CDR3 consists of 16 residues. The V end was cut by 8 bases, the J end by 6 bases, with 23 bases between.

The chain recombines TRBV6-5 with TRBJ1-1; 8 positions agree with TRBD1. The CDR3 runs 15 residues. V was clipped by 5 bases and J by 5 bases; unmatched bases: 10. Germline loops: CDR1 MNHEY, CDR2 SVGAGI. CDR3 region: CASSPRQGIGTEAFF. The CDR3 DNA reads TGTGCCAGCAGTCCGCGACAGGGGATAGGTACTGAAGCTTTCTTT.

This chain joins TRBV27 and TRBJ1-3; TRBD1 matches at 7 bases. The ends lost 0 bases at V and 1 base at J; junction bases unmatched: 24. This CDR3 is built from 23 residues. CDR1 is MNHEY, CDR2 SMNVEV, per germline (reference sequence). CDR3 loop: CASSLSEEGEFRGILTSGNTIYF. The CDR3 DNA reads as TGTGCCAGCAGTTTATCGGAGGAGGGGGAATTCAGGGGGATATTAACATCTGGAAACACCATATATTTT.

The rearrangement links TRBV4-1 to TRBJ2-7; 11 bases are a match to TRBD2. The CDR3 consists of 14 residues. Germline CDR1 and CDR2: MGHRA and YSYEKL. Germline trimming cut 4 bases from V and 5 bases from J; bases unmatched to any gene: 4. DNA of the CDR3: TGCGCCAGCAGCCGGGCTAGCGGGAGGAACGAGCAGTACTTC. Translation: CASSRASGRNEQYF.

The chain links TRBV6-5 to TRBJ2-1, with 9 positions matching TRBD2. Germline values: CDR1 MNHEY, CDR2 SVGAGI. V lost 4 bases, J lost 7 bases, and 11 bases stayed unmatched. This CDR3 comprises 16 residues. The DNA for the CDR3 is TGTGCCAGCAGTTTTCGCGGGGGGGGAATACAGAATGAGCAGTTCTTC. Translation: CASSFRGGGIQNEQFF.

The rearrangement joins TRBV10-2 to TRBJ2-5; the match to TRBD1 covers 7 bases. CDR3 size: 13 residues. V trimming: 1 base; J trimming: 4 bases; junction bases outside the gene matches: 0. In germline, CDR1 is WSHSY, CDR2 SAAADI. CDR3 protein: CASSEYRGETQYF. DNA for the CDR3: TGCGCCAGCAGTGAGTACAGGGGAGAGACCCAGTACTTC.

This rearrangement joins TRBV5-1 to TRBJ2-7, with no clear D. CDR3 length: 13 amino acids. V lost 4 bases and J lost 1, with 9 bases in between. In germline, CDR1 is SGHRS, CDR2 YFSETQ. The CDR3, as DNA: TGCGCCAGCAGCCCCCTATCATCCTACGAGCAGTACTTC. Protein: CASSPLSSYEQYF. The whole variable domain, remainder taken from reference TRBV5-1 and TRBJ2-7, is KAGVTQTPRYLIKTRGQQVTLSCSPISGHRSVSWYQQTPGQGLQFLFEYFSETQRNKGNFPGRFSGRQFSNSRSEMNVSTLELGDSALYLCASSPLSSYEQYFGPGTRLTVT.

This chain joins TRBV6-6 and TRBJ1-1; D possibly corresponds to TRBD1 (5 bases). This CDR3 is built from 13 residues. Germline CDR1 reads MNHNY; CDR2 reads SVGAGI (reference sequence). V dropped 8 bases and J dropped 1 base, with 11 bases sitting between them. The CDR3 DNA reads as TGTGCCAGCGGGGCCAAGACGAACACTGAAGCTTTCTTT. Protein: CASGAKTNTEAFF.

This chain joins TRBV19 and TRBJ1-5; no clear D. In germline, CDR1 is LNHDA, CDR2 SQIVND (reference sequence). V lost 3 bases, J lost 5 bases, and 11 bases lay in between. CDR3 length: 14 residues. In DNA form, the CDR3 reads TGTGCCAGTAGTATTTCCCCTATAGATCAGCCCCAGCATTTT. It yields the protein CASSISPIDQPQHF.

The chain recombines TRBV7-8 with TRBJ2-7; TRBD2 matches at 12 bases. The length of the CDR3 is 17 residues. Germline assignment: CDR1 SGHVS and CDR2 FQNEAQ. Unmatched junction bases numbered 9, after V lost 5 bases and J lost 1 base. CDR3 residues: CASSRAIGLAGSYEQYF. As DNA, the CDR3 is TGTGCCAGCAGCCGAGCGATCGGACTAGCGGGGTCCTACGAGCAGTACTTC.

The rearrangement joins TRBV5-6 to TRBJ2-2; 7 nucleotides align to TRBD1. CDR1 is SGHDT, CDR2 YYEEEE, per germline. This CDR3 comprises 16 residues. V shed 4 bases and J 3 bases; nucleotides not matched to a gene: 9. CDR3 sequence: CASSLGQDAYTGELFF. The CDR3 DNA reads as TGTGCCAGCAGCCTCGGACAGGACGCGTACACCGGGGAGCTGTTTTTT.